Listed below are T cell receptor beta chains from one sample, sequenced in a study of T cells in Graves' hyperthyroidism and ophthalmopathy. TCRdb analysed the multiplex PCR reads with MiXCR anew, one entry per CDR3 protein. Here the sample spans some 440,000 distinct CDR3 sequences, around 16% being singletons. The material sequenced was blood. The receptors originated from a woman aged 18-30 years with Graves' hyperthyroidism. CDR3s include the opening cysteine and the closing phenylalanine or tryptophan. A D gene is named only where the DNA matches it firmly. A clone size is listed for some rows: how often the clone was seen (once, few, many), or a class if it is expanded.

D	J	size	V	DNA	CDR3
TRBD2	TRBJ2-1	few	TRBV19	TGTGCCAGTAGTATACCAGCGGGAGTTGTCTATGAGCAGTTCTTC	CASSIPAGVVYEQFF
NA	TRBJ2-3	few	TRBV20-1	TGCAGTGCTAGTGGCCGGGGGAGCGGTAGCACAGATACGCAGTATTTT	CSASGRGSGSTDTQYF
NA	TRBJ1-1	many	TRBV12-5	TGTGCTAGTGGTCCCGGGACACCGAACACTGAAGCTTTCTTT	CASGPGTPNTEAFF
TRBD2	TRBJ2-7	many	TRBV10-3	TGTGCCACTGTTCGGGAGGGGTGGGAGCAGTACTTC	CATVREGWEQYF
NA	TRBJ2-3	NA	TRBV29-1	TGCAGCGTTGAGCCCAGCGGGTACAGCACAGATACGCAGTATTTT	CSVEPSGYSTDTQYF
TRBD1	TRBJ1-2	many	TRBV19	TGTGCCAGTGCCCGGGACAGTCTATATGGCTACACCTTC	CASARDSLYGYTF
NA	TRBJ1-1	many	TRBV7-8	TGTGCCAGCAGCTTACGGAACAGCTACGGAATCAGCACTGAAGCTTTCTTT	CASSLRNSYGISTEAFF
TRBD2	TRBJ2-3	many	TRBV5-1	TGTGCCAGCAGCTCTAGCGGTAGCACAGATACGCAGTATTTT	CASSSSGSTDTQYF
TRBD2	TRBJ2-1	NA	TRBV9	TGTGCCAGCAGCGCCCGGCACGGCGGGGGAGCCTACAATGAGCAGTTCTTC	CASSARHGGGAYNEQFF
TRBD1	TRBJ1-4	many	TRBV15	TGTGCCACCACCGCGGGACAGAACCATGAAAAACTGTTTTTT	CATTAGQNHEKLFF
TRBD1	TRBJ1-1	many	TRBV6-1	TGTGCCAGCAGTGAAGTCGGGACAGGGAACACTGAAGCTTTCTTT	CASSEVGTGNTEAFF
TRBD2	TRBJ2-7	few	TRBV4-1	TGCGCCAGCAGCCATAGCGGGAGTGACTACGAGCAGTACTTC	CASSHSGSDYEQYF
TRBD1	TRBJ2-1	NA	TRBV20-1	TGCAGTGCTACCCCCCGGACAGGGAATAATGAGCAGTTCTTC	CSATPRTGNNEQFF
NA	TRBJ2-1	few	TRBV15	TGTGCCACCAGCAGACCCCGGGCCCCCCGACGGGAGCAGTTCTTC	CATSRPRAPRREQFF
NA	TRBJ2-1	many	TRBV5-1	TGCGCCAGCAGCTTGCGCAGGGGGGACTACAATGAGCAGTTCTTC	CASSLRRGDYNEQFF
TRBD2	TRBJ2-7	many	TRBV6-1	TGTGCCAGTAGTGTAAGCGGGGGCTACGAGCAGTACTTC	CASSVSGGYEQYF
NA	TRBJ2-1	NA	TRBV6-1	TGTGCCAGCAGTTGGACTACCAACAATGAGCAGTTCTTC	CASSWTTNNEQFF
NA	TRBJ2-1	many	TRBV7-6	TGTGCCAGCAGCATGATTGGGGGAGTCTCCTACAATGAGCAGTTCTTC	CASSMIGGVSYNEQFF
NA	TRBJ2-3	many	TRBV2	TGTGCCAGCAGTGTTCAGCTACCACCAGATACGCAGTATTTT	CASSVQLPPDTQYF
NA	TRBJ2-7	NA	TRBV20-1	TGCAGTGCTAGAGGCCGGGGGACCTCCTACGAGCAGTACTTC	CSARGRGTSYEQYF
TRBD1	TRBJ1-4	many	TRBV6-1	TGTGCCAGCAGTGAAGGACAGGGGGCGAGAGAAAAACTGTTTTTT	CASSEGQGAREKLFF
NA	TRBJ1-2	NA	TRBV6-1	TGTGCCAGCAGTGAAGAGGTCAGTTCCTTCAGCTACACCTTC	CASSEEVSSFSYTF
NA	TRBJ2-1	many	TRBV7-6	TGTGCCAGCAGCTTAGATAGGGGAGTAGCGGTGCAGTTCTTC	CASSLDRGVAVQFF
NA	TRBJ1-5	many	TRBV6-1	TGTGCCAGCAGGGCTCAGGGACGCAGAGGGCCCCAGCATTTT	CASRAQGRRGPQHF
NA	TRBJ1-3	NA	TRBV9	TGTGCCAGCAGCGTATACAGCGACTCTGGAAACACCATATATTTT	CASSVYSDSGNTIYF
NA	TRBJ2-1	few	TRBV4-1	TGCGCCAGCAGCTTGCCTGGCTTTCACCCTTGGGATGAGCAGTTCTTC	CASSLPGFHPWDEQFF
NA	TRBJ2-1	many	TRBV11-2	TGTGCCAGCAGGGAGGCAGGTTATGAGCAGTTCTTC	CASREAGYEQFF
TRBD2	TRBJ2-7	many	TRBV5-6	TGTGCCAGCAGCTTCGGGACTAGTTCCTACGAGCAGTACTTC	CASSFGTSSYEQYF
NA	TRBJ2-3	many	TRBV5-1	TGCGCCAGCAGCTCTAGGGGGGATGGCACAGATACGCAGTATTTT	CASSSRGDGTDTQYF
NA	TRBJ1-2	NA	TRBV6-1	TGTGCCAGCAGGGGGCAGGGTCATGGCTACACCTTC	CASRGQGHGYTF